The source of this T cell receptor beta chain is a study of Ad26.COV2.S vaccination and SARS-CoV-2 variants. Overall study: Intramuscular Ad26.COV2.S at 5x10^10 or 1x10^11 viral particles. General study findings and limits: The authors reported substantial breadth in spike-specific CD8+ and CD4+ T cell responses after vaccination.

Between the trimmed V and J ends, which lost 0 bases and 10 bases, there was a span of 7 bases. The CDR3 is made up of 12 amino acids. Germline CDR1 MNHEY, CDR2 SVGAGI. This table comes from immunoSEQ multiplex PCR, and its TCRdb copy is limited to in-frame clones, with some not included. The data show some 390,000 clones, roughly 90% seen once. On this clone: Its cognate antigen is unknown.

Treatment defined: some 20 received Ad26.COV2.S at low or high dose, single or two shots; about 5 received placebo; per-sample allocation not given. Samples analyzed were those drawn on day 63 after the first vaccine or placebo injection. The shot given was an Ad26 vector that makes Wuhan-strain SARS-CoV-2 spike. V usage is TRBV6-5 and J usage is TRBJ2-1, with D unclear. The material sequenced was peripheral blood, taken in a trial of Ad26.COV2.S vaccine versus placebo. The sequence was collected from a person between 18 and 65 years old who received the Ad26.COV2.S COVID-19 vaccine or a placebo. The CDR3 region has the DNA TGTGCCAGCAGTTACTCCGGCGGCGAGCAGTTCTTC. It is translated as CASSYSGGEQFF.